These T cell receptor beta chains were read from a single sample in a study of cytomegalovirus exposure and HLA in healthy donors. TCRdb's table, derived via immunoSEQ multiplex PCR, lists solely in-frame clones and lacks some. The sample has about 140,000 clones; approximately 80% are singletons. The sample was PBMCs. All receptors come from a man younger than 40 in good health and CMV-seronegative. Each CDR3 is given with its conserved first and last residue. The D gene is left open where the match is weak. Clone size is given for some rows only: seen once, a few or many times, or a class if the clone is expanded.

cdr3_length clone_size j_call d_call v_call cdr3_aa cdr3_nt
16 - TRBJ2-1 TRBD2 TRBV9 CASSFRGAGGPNEQFF TGTGCCAGCAGCTTCCGGGGAGCGGGAGGGCCCAATGAGCAGTTCTTC
15 - TRBJ2-7 TRBD2 TRBV4-2 CASSQDRLAAYEQYF TGTGCCAGCAGCCAAGATAGGCTAGCGGCTTACGAGCAGTACTTC
13 - TRBJ2-7 - TRBV10-3 CAISEGTTYEQYF TGTGCCATCAGTGAAGGGACAACCTACGAGCAGTACTTC
15 - TRBJ2-3 TRBD2 TRBV19 CASRGTSGVGDTQYF TGTGCCAGTAGGGGGACTAGCGGAGTAGGAGATACGCAGTATTTT
13 - TRBJ2-5 - TRBV19 CASSIGVQETQYF TGTGCCAGTAGTATCGGAGTCCAAGAGACCCAGTACTTC
15 - TRBJ2-1 TRBD2 TRBV19 CASSTRLAGNNEQFF TGTGCCAGTAGTACCCGACTAGCGGGAAACAATGAGCAGTTCTTC
14 - TRBJ1-3 - TRBV28 CATLYTGRGNTIYF TGTGCCACGCTCTATACAGGGCGTGGAAACACCATATATTTT
16 - TRBJ2-7 TRBD2 TRBV27 CASSVRLAGGPYEQYF TGTGCCAGCAGTGTCCGACTAGCGGGAGGACCCTACGAGCAGTACTTC
16 - TRBJ1-2 TRBD1 TRBV6-1 CASSESLNRGNYGYTF TGTGCCAGCAGTGAATCCCTGAACAGGGGGAACTATGGCTACACCTTC
16 - TRBJ2-3 TRBD2 TRBV5-1 CASSLTSAFSTDTQYF TGCGCCAGCAGCTTGACTAGCGCATTTAGCACAGATACGCAGTATTTT
14 - TRBJ1-4 TRBD1 TRBV9 CASSVTGEDEKLFF TGTGCCAGCAGCGTTACAGGGGAAGATGAAAAACTGTTTTTT
14 - TRBJ1-2 - TRBV6-5 CASSYSYRANGYTF TGTGCCAGCAGTTACTCGTACAGGGCGAATGGCTACACCTTC
15 few TRBJ1-4 TRBD1 TRBV7-9 CASSFIGQGVEKLFF TGTGCCAGCAGCTTTATTGGACAGGGTGTAGAAAAACTGTTTTTT
13 - TRBJ2-2 - TRBV10-3 CAISELDTGELFF TGTGCCATCAGTGAATTAGACACCGGGGAGCTGTTTTTT
13 - TRBJ2-7 TRBD1 TRBV7-2 CASSLPGGVTGYF TGTGCCAGCAGCTTACCAGGGGGTGTGACGGGGTACTTC
17 - TRBJ2-5 TRBD1 TRBV7-8 CASSSFGQGYLKETQYF TGTGCCAGCAGCTCCTTCGGACAGGGTTATTTGAAGGAGACCCAGTACTTC
13 - TRBJ2-4 TRBD1 TRBV30 CAWSGGQLNIQYF TGTGCCTGGAGTGGGGGACAGCTAAACATTCAGTACTTC
16 - TRBJ2-2 - TRBV28 CASSPRPRVRTGELFF TGTGCCAGCAGTCCACGGCCCCGGGTTAGAACCGGGGAGCTGTTTTTT
15 - TRBJ2-1 TRBD2 TRBV5-4 CASSLPSGSWNEQFF TGTGCCAGCAGCTTGCCCAGCGGGAGTTGGAATGAGCAGTTCTTC
15 - TRBJ1-6 TRBD1 TRBV2 CASSEYRQGNSPLHF TGTGCCAGCAGTGAATATCGACAGGGAAACTCACCCCTCCACTTT
16 - TRBJ1-2 - TRBV10-2 CASSDLQAKVPYGYTF TGCGCCAGCAGTGATTTGCAGGCGAAAGTCCCCTATGGCTACACCTTC
16 few TRBJ1-5 - TRBV1 CTSSQDKDYSNQPQHF TGCACCAGCAGCCAAGACAAAGACTATAGCAATCAGCCCCAGCATTTT
16 - TRBJ2-2 TRBD1 TRBV5-1 CASSLGQGVFPGELFF TGCGCCAGCAGCTTGGGACAGGGGGTCTTCCCCGGGGAGCTGTTTTTT
15 - TRBJ2-2 - TRBV4-1 CASSSPPTNTGELFF TGCGCCAGCAGCTCCCCCCCCACGAACACCGGGGAGCTGTTTTTT
14 - TRBJ2-7 TRBD2 TRBV7-8 CASSTTSGDYEQYF TGTGCCAGCAGCACCACTAGCGGAGACTACGAGCAGTACTTC
13 - TRBJ2-7 TRBD1 TRBV13 CASSVRDSQEQYF TGTGCCAGCAGCGTCCGGGACAGCCAAGAGCAGTACTTC
18 - TRBJ1-2 TRBD1 TRBV4-2 CASSQDVPSTGSPYGYTF TGTGCCAGCAGCCAAGATGTCCCCTCGACAGGGTCCCCTTATGGCTACACCTTC
16 once TRBJ2-3 TRBD2 TRBV6-6 CASSYSRTSSTDTQYF TGTGCCAGCAGTTACTCTCGGACTAGCAGCACAGATACGCAGTATTTT
15 - TRBJ2-3 - TRBV4-1 CASSPSPGPTDTQYF TGCGCCAGCAGCCCGAGCCCAGGGCCCACAGATACGCAGTATTTT
12 - TRBJ1-2 - TRBV27 CASSTGGYGYTF TGTGCCAGCAGTACCGGGGGTTACGGCTACACCTTC
16 - TRBJ2-7 - TRBV4-1 CASSQGLATSGVEQYF TGCGCCAGCAGCCAAGGTCTAGCAACAAGTGGGGTCGAGCAGTACTTC
11 - TRBJ1-2 TRBD1 TRBV6-1 CGGQGDYGYTF TGTGGAGGACAGGGGGACTATGGCTACACCTTC
15 few TRBJ2-1 - TRBV6-5 CASSDSSRGGNEQFF TGTGCCAGCAGTGACTCAAGTAGGGGAGGCAATGAGCAGTTCTTC
16 - TRBJ2-5 - TRBV19 CASSIRILGLQETQYF TGTGCCAGTAGCATCCGGATCCTAGGCCTCCAAGAGACCCAGTACTTC
16 few TRBJ2-5 - TRBV6-5 CASSYGIGGNFQTQYF TGTGCCAGCAGTTACGGAATAGGGGGTAATTTCCAGACCCAGTACTTC
18 once TRBJ1-5 - TRBV4-1 CASSQVGWAGPGNQPQHF TGCGCCAGCAGCCAAGTCGGCTGGGCAGGGCCTGGGAATCAGCCCCAGCATTTT
15 few TRBJ1-5 TRBD1 TRBV5-6 CASSLTGTDNQPQHF TGTGCCAGCAGCTTAACCGGGACAGATAATCAGCCCCAGCATTTT
15 - TRBJ2-5 TRBD2 TRBV7-8 CASSLELAVQETQYF TGTGCCAGCAGCTTAGAACTAGCGGTACAAGAGACCCAGTACTTC
13 - TRBJ1-2 - TRBV6-5 CASSLDGSYGYTF TGTGCCAGCAGCCTAGACGGATCCTATGGCTACACCTTC
14 - TRBJ1-2 TRBD1 TRBV5-1 CASSRGTANYGYTF TGCGCCAGCAGCCGAGGGACAGCTAACTATGGCTACACCTTC
16 few TRBJ2-7 TRBD2 TRBV9 CASSVGGSSGTYEQYF TGTGCCAGCAGCGTAGGAGGGTCTAGCGGTACCTACGAGCAGTACTTC